The present T cell receptor (beta chain) was sequenced within a study of blood T cell repertoires in COVID-19. The table came from immunoSEQ multiplex PCR; TCRdb's copy has only in-frame clones and leaves some out. The sample shows 250,000 to 350,000 clones, nearly 90% of them seen only once. Germline V lookup: CDR1 MGHRA, CDR2 YSYEKL. V shed 5 bases, J shed 7 bases, and the junction held 4 bases outside the gene matches. CDR3 length: 12 residues. This chain joins TRBV4-1 and TRBJ1-1, with 7 bases lining up with TRBD1. The sample taken for sequencing was PBMCs or T cells enriched from blood (not recorded which). This TCR was recovered from a woman in her twenties or thirties who had recovered from COVID-19. CDR3 protein: CASSVRDSEAFF. CDR3 sequence (DNA): TGCGCCAGCAGCGTCCGGGACAGTGAAGCTTTCTTT.